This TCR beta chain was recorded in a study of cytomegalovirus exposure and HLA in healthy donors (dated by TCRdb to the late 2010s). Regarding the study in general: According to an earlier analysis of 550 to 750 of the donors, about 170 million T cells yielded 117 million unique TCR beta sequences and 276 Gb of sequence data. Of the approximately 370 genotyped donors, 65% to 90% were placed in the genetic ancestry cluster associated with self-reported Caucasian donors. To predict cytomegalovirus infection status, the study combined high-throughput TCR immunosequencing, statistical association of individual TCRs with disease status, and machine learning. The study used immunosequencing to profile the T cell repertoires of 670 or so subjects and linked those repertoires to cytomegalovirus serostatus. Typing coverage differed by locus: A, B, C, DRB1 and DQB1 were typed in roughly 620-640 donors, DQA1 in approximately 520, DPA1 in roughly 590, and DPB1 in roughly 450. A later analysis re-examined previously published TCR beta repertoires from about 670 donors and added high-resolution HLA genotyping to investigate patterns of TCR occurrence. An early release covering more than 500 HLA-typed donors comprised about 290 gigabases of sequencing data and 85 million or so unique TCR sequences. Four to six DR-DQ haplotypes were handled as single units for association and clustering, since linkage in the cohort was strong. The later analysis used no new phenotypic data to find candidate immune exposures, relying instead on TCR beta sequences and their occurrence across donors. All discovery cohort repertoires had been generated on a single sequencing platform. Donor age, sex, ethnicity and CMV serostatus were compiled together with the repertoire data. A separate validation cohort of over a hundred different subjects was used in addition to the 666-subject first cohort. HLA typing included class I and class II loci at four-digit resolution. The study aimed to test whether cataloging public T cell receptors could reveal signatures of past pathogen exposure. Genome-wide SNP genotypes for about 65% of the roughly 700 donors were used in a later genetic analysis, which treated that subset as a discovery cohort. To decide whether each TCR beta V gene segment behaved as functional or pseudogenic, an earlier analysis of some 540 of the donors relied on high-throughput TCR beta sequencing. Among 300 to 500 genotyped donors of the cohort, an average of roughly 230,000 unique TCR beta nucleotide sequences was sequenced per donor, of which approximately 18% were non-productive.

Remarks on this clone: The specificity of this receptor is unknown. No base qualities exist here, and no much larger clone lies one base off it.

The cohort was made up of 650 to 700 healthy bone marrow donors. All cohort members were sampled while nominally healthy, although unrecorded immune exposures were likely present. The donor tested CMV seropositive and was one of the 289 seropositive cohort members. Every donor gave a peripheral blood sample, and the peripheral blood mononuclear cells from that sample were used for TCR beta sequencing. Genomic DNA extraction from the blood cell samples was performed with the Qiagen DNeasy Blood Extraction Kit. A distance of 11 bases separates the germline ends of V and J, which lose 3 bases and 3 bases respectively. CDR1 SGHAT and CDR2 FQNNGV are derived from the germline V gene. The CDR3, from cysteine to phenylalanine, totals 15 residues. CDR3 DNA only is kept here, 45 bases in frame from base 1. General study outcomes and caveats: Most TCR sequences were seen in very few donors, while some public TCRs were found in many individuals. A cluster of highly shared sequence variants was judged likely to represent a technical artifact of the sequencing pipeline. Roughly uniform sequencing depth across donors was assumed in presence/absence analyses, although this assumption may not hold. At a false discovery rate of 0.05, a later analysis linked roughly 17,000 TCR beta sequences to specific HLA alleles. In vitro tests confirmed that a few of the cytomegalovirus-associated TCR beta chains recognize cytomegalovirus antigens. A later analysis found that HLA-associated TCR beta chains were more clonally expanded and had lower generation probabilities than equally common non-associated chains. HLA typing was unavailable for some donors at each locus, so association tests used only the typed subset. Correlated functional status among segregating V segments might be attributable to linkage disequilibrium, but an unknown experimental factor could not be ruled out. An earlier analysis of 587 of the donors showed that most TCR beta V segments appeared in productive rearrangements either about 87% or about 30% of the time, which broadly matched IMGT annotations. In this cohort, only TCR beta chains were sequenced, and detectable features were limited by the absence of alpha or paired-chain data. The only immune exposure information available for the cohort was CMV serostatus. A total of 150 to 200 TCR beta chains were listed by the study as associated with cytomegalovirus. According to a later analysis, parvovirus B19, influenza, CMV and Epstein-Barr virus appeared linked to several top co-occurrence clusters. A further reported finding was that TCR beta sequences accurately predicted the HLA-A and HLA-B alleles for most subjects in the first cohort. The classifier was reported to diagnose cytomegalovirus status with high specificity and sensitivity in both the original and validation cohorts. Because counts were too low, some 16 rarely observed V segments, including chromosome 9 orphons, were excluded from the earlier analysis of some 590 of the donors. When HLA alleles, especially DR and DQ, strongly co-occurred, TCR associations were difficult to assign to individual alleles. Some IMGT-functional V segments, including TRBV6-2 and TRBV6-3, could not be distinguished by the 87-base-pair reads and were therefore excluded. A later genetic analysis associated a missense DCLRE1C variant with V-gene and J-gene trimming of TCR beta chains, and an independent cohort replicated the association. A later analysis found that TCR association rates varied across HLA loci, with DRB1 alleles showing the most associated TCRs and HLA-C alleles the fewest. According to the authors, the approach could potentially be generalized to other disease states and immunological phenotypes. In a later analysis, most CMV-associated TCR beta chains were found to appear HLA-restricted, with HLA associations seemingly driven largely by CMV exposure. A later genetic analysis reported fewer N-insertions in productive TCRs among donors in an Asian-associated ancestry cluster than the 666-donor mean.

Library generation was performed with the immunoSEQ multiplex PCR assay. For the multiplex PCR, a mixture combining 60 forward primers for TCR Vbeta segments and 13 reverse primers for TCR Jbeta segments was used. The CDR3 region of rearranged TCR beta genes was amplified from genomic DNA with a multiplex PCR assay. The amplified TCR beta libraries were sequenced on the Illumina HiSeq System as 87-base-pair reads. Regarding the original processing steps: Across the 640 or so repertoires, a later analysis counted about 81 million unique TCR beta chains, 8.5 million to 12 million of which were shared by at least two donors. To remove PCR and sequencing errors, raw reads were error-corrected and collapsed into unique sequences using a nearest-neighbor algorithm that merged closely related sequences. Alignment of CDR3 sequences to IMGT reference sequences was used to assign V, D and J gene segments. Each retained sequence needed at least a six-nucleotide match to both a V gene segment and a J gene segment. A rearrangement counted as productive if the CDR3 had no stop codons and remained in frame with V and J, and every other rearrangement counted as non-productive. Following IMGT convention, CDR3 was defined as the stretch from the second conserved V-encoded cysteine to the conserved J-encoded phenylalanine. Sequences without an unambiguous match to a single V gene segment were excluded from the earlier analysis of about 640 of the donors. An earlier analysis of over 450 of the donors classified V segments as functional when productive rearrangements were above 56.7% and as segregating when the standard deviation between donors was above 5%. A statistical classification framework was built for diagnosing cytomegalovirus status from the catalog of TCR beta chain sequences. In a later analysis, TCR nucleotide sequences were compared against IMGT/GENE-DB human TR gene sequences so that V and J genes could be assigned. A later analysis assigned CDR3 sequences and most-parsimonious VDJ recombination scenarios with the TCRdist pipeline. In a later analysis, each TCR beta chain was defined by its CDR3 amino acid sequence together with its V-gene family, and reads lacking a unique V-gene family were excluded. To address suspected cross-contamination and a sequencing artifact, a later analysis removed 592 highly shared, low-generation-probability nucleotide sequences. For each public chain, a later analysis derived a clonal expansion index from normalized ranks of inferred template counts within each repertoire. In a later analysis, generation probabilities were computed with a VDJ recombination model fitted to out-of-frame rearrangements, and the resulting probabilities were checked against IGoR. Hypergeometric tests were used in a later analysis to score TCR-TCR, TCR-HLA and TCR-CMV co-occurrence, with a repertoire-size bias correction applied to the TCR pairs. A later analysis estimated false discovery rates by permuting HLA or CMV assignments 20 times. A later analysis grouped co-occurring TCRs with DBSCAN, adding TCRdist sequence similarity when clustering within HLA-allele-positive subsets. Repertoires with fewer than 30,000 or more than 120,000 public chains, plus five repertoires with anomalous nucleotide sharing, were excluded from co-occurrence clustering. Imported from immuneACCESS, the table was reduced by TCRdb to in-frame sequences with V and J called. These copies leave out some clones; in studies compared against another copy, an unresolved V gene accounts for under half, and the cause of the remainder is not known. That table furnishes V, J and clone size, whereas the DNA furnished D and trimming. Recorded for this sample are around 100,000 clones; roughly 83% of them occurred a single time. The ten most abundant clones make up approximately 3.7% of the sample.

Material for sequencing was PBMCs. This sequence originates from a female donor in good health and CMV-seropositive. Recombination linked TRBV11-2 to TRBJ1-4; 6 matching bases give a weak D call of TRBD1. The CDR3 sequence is CASSLGDRPNEKLFF. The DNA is TGTGCCAGCAGCTTGGGAGACAGGCCTAATGAAAAACTGTTTTTT.